Each of the 3 T cell receptor beta chains below was sequenced from the same sample in a study of identical twins. TCRdb recomputed calls from the 5' RACE reads with MiXCR, one row per CDR3 protein. The sample lists some 710,000 distinct CDR3 sequences; 5.5% to 6.5% were seen once. The sequenced material came from naive T cells sorted from blood. Receptor source: a young man in good health.

Only a few counts were recorded for this clonotype. The chain uses TRBV20-1 and TRBJ2-3; TRBD2 matches at 14 bases. This CDR3 region has 16 residues. The germline CDR1 and CDR2 sequences are DFQATT and SNEGSKA (reference sequence). J gave up 6 bases and V 2 bases, and 7 bases lay outside the gene matches. CDR3 residues: CSARSGLAGVEDTQYF. The CDR3, as DNA: TGCAGTGCTAGATCGGGACTAGCGGGAGTCGAGGATACGCAGTATTTT.

This clonotype came up many times. The V call is TRBV12-3 or TRBV12-4, the J call TRBJ1-2; tentative D call: TRBD1 (5 bases). This CDR3 is built from 11 residues. Trimming cost V 8 bases and J 5 bases, with 9 bases left between them. The CDR3: CASSPGYGYTF. The DNA of the CDR3 is TGTGCCAGCTCACCAGGGTATGGCTACACCTTC.

J is TRBJ1-1 and V is TRBV29-1; D not certain. The V end lost 4 bases, the J end lost 0 bases, and 9 bases lay between the germline ends. In germline, CDR1 is SQVTM, CDR2 ANQGSEA. CDR3 length: 13 amino acids. DNA for the CDR3: TGCAGCGTTGGCCGGGCTTTGAACACTGAAGCTTTCTTT. It encodes CSVGRALNTEAFF.